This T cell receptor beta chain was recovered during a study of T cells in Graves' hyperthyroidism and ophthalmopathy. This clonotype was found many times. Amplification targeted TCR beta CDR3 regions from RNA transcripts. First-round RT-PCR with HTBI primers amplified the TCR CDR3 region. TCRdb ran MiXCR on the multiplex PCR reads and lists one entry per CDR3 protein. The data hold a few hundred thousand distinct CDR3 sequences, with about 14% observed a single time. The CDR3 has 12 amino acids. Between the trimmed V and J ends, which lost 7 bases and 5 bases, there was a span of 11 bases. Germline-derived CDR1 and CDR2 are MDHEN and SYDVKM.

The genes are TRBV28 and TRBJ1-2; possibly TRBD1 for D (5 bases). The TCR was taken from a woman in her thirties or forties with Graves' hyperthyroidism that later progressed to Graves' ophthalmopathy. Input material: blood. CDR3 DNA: TGTGCCAGCAAATCAGGGTTGTATGGCTACACCTTC. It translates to CASKSGLYGYTF.